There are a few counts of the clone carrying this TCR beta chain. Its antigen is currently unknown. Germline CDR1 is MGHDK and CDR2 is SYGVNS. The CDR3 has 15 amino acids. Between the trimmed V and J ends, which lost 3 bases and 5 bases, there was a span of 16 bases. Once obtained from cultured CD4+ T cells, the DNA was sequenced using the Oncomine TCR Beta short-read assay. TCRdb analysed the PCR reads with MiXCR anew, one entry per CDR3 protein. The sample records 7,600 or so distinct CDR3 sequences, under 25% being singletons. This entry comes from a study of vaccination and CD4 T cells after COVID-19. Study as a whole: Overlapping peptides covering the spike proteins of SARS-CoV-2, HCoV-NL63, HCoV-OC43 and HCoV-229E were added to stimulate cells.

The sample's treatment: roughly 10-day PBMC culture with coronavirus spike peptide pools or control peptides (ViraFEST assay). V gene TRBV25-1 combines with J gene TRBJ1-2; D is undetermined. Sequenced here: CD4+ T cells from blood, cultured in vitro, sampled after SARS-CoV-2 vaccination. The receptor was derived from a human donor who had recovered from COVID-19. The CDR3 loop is CASSDKGPLGYGYTF. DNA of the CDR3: TGTGCCAGCAGTGATAAAGGACCACTAGGGTATGGCTACACCTTC.